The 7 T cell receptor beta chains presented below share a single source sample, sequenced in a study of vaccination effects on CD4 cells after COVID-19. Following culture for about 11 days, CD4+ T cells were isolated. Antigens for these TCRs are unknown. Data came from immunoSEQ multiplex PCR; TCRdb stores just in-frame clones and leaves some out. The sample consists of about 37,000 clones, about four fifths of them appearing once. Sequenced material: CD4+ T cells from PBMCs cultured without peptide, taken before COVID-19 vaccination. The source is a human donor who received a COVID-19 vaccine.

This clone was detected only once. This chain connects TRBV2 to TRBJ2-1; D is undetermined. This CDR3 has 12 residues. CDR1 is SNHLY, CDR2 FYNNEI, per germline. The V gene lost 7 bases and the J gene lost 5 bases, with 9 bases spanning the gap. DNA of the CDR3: TGTGCCAGCACTACTTACAACAATGAGCAGTTCTTC. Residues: CASTTYNNEQFF.

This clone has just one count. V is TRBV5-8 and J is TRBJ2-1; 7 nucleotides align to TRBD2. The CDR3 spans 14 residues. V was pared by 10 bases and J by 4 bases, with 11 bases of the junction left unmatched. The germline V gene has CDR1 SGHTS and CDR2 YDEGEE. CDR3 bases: TGTGCCTCCAGGCTAGCGGTTTCTTACAATGAGCAGTTCTTC. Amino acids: CASRLAVSYNEQFF.

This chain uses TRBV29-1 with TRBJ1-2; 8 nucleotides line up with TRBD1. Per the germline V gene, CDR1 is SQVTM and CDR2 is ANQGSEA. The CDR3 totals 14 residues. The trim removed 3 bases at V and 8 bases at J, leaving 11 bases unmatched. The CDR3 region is CSVDLTGVTGGYTF. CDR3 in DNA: TGCAGCGTTGACCTGACAGGGGTAACCGGCGGCTACACCTTC. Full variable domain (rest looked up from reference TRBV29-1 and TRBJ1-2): SAVISQKPSRDICQRGTSLTIQCQVDSQVTMMFWYRQQPGQSLTLIATANQGSEATYESGFVIDKFPISRPNLTFSTLTVSNMSPEDSSIYLCSVDLTGVTGGYTFGSGTRLTVV.

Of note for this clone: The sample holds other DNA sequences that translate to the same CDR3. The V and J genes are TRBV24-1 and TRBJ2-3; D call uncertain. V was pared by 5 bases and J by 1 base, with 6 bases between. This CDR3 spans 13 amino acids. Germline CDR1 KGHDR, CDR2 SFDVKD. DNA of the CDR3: TGTGCCACCAGTGGATGGGGCACAGATACGCAGTATTTT. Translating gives CATSGWGTDTQYF.

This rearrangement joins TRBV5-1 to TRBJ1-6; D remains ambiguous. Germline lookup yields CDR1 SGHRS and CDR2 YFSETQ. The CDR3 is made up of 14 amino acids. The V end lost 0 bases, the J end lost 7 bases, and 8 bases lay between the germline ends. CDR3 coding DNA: TGCGCCAGCAGCTTGGGGGGAGGCAATTCACCCCTCCACTTT. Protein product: CASSLGGGNSPLHF.

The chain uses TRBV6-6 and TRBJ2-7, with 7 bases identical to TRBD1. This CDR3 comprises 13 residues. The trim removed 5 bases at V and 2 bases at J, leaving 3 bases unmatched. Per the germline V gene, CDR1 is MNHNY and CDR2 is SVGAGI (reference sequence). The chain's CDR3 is CASSQGQPYEQYF. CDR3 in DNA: TGTGCCAGCAGTCAGGGACAGCCCTACGAGCAGTACTTC.

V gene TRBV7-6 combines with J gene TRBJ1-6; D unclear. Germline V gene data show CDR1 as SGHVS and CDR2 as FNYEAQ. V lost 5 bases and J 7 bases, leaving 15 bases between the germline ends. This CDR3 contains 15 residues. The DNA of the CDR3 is TGTGCCAGCAGCCCAAGAGCACAGACCAATTCACCCCTCCACTTT. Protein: CASSPRAQTNSPLHF.